The 25 T cell receptor beta chains reported below all come from one sample, sequenced in a study of shared clonotypes between healthy human individuals. The data were produced by immunoSEQ multiplex PCR, yet TCRdb's version contains in-frame clones alone and is incomplete. The table has about 2.4 million clones, approximately 93% seen once; the top ten hold more than 0.35%. Sequences were obtained from naive CD4+ T cells from PBMCs. Subset reported: CD45RA+ positively selected. Every receptor here comes from a man between 18 and 29 years old in good health. Some clones in this sample may be carry-over from other donors' samples.

About this clone itself: At one boundary the junction diverges from the germline segment, which might be a read error. The gene calls are TRBV18 and TRBJ2-2; D uncertain. This CDR3 spans 16 amino acids. Germline V gene sequence: CDR1 KGHSH, CDR2 LQKENI. The CDR3 coding sequence is TGTGCCAGCTCGCCACCCAGCCGAGTGAACACCGGGGAGCTGTTTTTT. Translation: CASSPPSRVNTGELFF.

This sequence joins TRBV28 and TRBJ1-2; 8 bases are a match to TRBD1. The CDR3 contains 16 residues. Germline lookup yields CDR1 MDHEN and CDR2 SYDVKM. Trimming took 1 base from V and 7 from J; bases not matched to a gene: 11. CDR3 residues: CASSLLAQGASGGYTF. In DNA, the CDR3 is TGTGCCAGCAGTTTATTAGCTCAGGGGGCAAGCGGTGGCTACACCTTC.

This chain connects TRBV28 to TRBJ2-3; 10 nucleotides agree with TRBD2. The CDR3 has 14 residues. Germline V CDR1 and CDR2: MDHEN, SYDVKM. Trimming cost V 8 bases and J 10 bases; bases outside gene matches: 12. CDR3 sequence (DNA): TGTGCCAGCGGGAGGACTAGCGGCCCTCTGGCGCAGTATTTT. Translating gives CASGRTSGPLAQYF.

J is TRBJ2-7 and V is TRBV6-5; D remains ambiguous. CDR3 length: 14 residues. Trimming shortened V by 6 bases and J by 2 bases, and 14 bases separated the two germline ends. Germline V gene data show CDR1 as MNHEY and CDR2 as SVGAGI. The CDR3 DNA sequence: TGTGCCAGCAGAAAACATAGGGTTACCTACGAGCAGTACTTC. Translation gives CASRKHRVTYEQYF.

CDR3 sequence reads: CASSLNRNTEAFF. The DNA for the CDR3 is TGTGCCAGCAGCTTGAATAGGAACACTGAAGCTTTCTTT. The chain links TRBV13 to TRBJ1-1; D not certain. V was trimmed by 3 bases and J by 1 base, leaving 6 bases between them. The CDR3 length is 13 residues. Germline CDR1 and CDR2: PRHDT and FYEKMQ (reference sequence).

The chain links TRBV29-1 to TRBJ1-1; perhaps TRBD1 as D (5 bases). From germline, CDR1 is SQVTM and CDR2 ANQGSEA. V was clipped by 7 bases and J by 0 bases, with 12 bases between them. There are 13 residues in the CDR3. CDR3 sequence: CSGSQAMNTEAFF. The CDR3 nucleotides read TGCAGCGGTTCACAGGCAATGAACACTGAAGCTTTCTTT.

V usage is TRBV5-1 and J usage is TRBJ2-7; TRBD1 matches at 8 bases. Germline V gene sequence: CDR1 SGHRS, CDR2 YFSETQ. The CDR3 loop spans 12 amino acids. The V and J ends lost 1 base and 12 bases, in that order; junction bases with no gene match: 6. The CDR3 bases are TGCGCCAGCAGCTTGTACAGGGGGGTCGCGTACTTC. Its translation: CASSLYRGVAYF.

This rearrangement joins TRBV6-1 to TRBJ1-1; perhaps TRBD1 as D (5 bases). CDR1 is MNHNS, CDR2 SASEGT, per germline. The V and J ends lost 2 bases and 5 bases respectively, with 15 bases between them. The CDR3 extends over 15 amino acids. The CDR3 is CASSEWGVSWTEAFF. CDR3 sequence (DNA): TGTGCCAGCAGTGAATGGGGGGTAAGTTGGACTGAAGCTTTCTTT.

The rearrangement uses TRBV28 and TRBJ2-1, with D possibly TRBD1 on 5 matching bases. Germline CDR1 reads MDHEN; CDR2 reads SYDVKM. The germline V and J ends were trimmed by 1 base and 7 bases, with 11 bases remaining between them. The CDR3 loop spans 14 amino acids. The CDR3 sequence is CASSLSRAGNEQFF. The CDR3 nucleotides read TGTGCCAGCAGTTTATCCAGGGCTGGAAATGAGCAGTTCTTC.

The chain is built from TRBV28 and TRBJ2-7; TRBD2 aligns across 8 bases. Germline CDR1 and CDR2: MDHEN and SYDVKM. V shed 7 bases, J shed 2 bases, and the junction held 10 bases outside the gene matches. CDR3 length equals 15 residues. The DNA of the CDR3 is TGTGCCAGCATGGATACTAGCGGCACCCCCTACGAGCAGTACTTC. This gives the protein CASMDTSGTPYEQYF.

The V gene is TRBV5-1, the J gene TRBJ2-5; 12 bases map to TRBD2. The closer fit of TRBJ2-7 to the DNA end suggests the J call may be wrong. The germline CDR1 and CDR2 sequences are SGHRS and YFSETQ. The CDR3 spans 15 residues. The CDR3 DNA reads TGCGCCAGCAGCTTCCTAGCGGGAGGGATAAACGAGCAGTACTTC. It codes for CASSFLAGGINEQYF.

The chain joins TRBV4-2 to TRBJ2-1; D not resolved. The germline V gene encodes CDR1 LGHNA and CDR2 YNFKEQ. V was pared by 0 bases and J by 2 bases, with 5 bases between. The CDR3 has 14 amino acids. The CDR3 DNA reads as TGTGCCAGCAGCCAAGATAGTCCCTACAATGAGCAGTTCTTC. Its translation: CASSQDSPYNEQFF.

The chain joins TRBV30 to TRBJ2-1; D is perhaps TRBD2 (5 bases). Per the germline V gene, CDR1 is GTSNPN and CDR2 is SVGIG (reference sequence). Deletions cut 0 bases from V and 6 bases from J, with 9 bases between. The CDR3 runs to 13 residues. The CDR3 DNA sequence: TGTGCCTGGAGTGTACAAGCGGTCAATGAGCAGTTCTTC. This translates into CAWSVQAVNEQFF.

V is TRBV5-3 and J is TRBJ1-5, with TRBD1 identical over 11 bases. TRBV5-3 is marked as an open reading frame, function uncertain. This CDR3 region has 19 residues. Trimming at V came to 0 bases and at J to 0 bases, leaving 8 bases not matched to a gene. The CDR3 nucleotides read TGTGCCAGAAGCTTGGAGGCGGGACAGGGGGAAAATAGCAATCAGCCCCAGCATTTT. Translating gives CARSLEAGQGENSNQPQHF.

This sequence joins TRBV7-2 and TRBJ2-1; the match to TRBD2 covers 7 bases. CDR1 is SGHTA, CDR2 FQGNSA, per germline. The CDR3 extends over 17 amino acids. V was pared by 1 base and J by 14 bases, with 20 bases of the junction left unmatched. The CDR3 DNA follows: TGTGCCAGCAGCTTAGAACTAGCGTATTTCTCAGGACCCGATGAGTTCTTC. Protein: CASSLELAYFSGPDEFF.

The chain links TRBV5-4 to TRBJ2-3; 9 bases are shared with TRBD1. CDR3 length equals 16 residues. Germline trimming cut 3 bases from V and 3 bases from J; bases unmatched to any gene: 8. Germline-derived CDR1 and CDR2 are SGHNT and YYREEE (reference sequence). This CDR3 reads CASSSDRGGWTDTQYF. The CDR3 DNA reads as TGTGCCAGCAGCTCGGACAGGGGCGGGTGGACAGATACGCAGTATTTT.

The table lists this clone with a few counts. The rearrangement uses TRBV18 and TRBJ1-2; D is perhaps TRBD1 (5 bases). Germline V gives CDR1 KGHSH, CDR2 LQKENI. Trimming shortened V by 2 bases and J by 2 bases, and 15 bases separated the two germline ends. This CDR3 contains 16 residues. CDR3 region: CASSPRLGERNYGYTF. In nucleotides, the CDR3 is TGTGCCAGCTCACCAAGGCTGGGGGAGAGGAACTATGGCTACACCTTC.

The chain has TRBV30 and TRBJ1-6; D perhaps matches TRBD1 (5 bases). This CDR3 is 13 amino acids long. Germline CDR1 is GTSNPN and CDR2 is SVGIG (reference sequence). Trimming took 5 bases from V and 5 from J, leaving 10 bases between them. The CDR3 sequence is CAWGRGDNSPLHF. The CDR3 DNA reads TGTGCCTGGGGTCGGGGGGATAATTCACCCCTCCACTTT.

The chain employs TRBV19 and TRBJ1-2, with 7 positions matching TRBD1. From germline, CDR1 is LNHDA and CDR2 SQIVND (reference sequence). Losses at the gene ends were 3 bases for V and 7 bases for J; bases not matched to a gene: 20. The CDR3 extends over 18 amino acids. This chain's CDR3 is CASSISGVRGRFYSGYTF. The CDR3 DNA is TGTGCCAGTAGTATCTCAGGGGTTAGGGGGCGATTTTACTCTGGCTACACCTTC.

This chain connects TRBV7-9 to TRBJ2-2; 12 nucleotides line up with TRBD2. J was trimmed by 6 bases and V by 5 bases; bases with no gene match: 10. The germline V gene has CDR1 SEHNR and CDR2 FQNEAQ (reference sequence). This CDR3 contains 17 residues. The CDR3 region is CASSVRLAGDLPGELFF. The CDR3 nucleotides are TGTGCCAGCAGCGTGCGACTAGCGGGAGATCTTCCCGGGGAGCTGTTTTTT.

The V and J genes are TRBV5-1 and TRBJ2-3, with 10 bases lining up with TRBD2. This CDR3 has 18 amino acids. Unmatched junction bases numbered 14, after V lost 4 bases and J lost 3 bases. Germline loops: CDR1 SGHRS, CDR2 YFSETQ. CDR3 sequence reads: CASSQGVQAGGLTDTQYF. The CDR3 bases are TGCGCCAGCAGCCAGGGCGTCCAAGCGGGAGGGCTGACAGATACGCAGTATTTT.

The J gene is TRBJ2-1, the V gene TRBV19; D possibly matches TRBD1 or TRBD2 (5 bases each). The CDR3 length is 13 residues. Trimming shortened V by 3 bases and J by 8 bases, and 11 bases separated the two germline ends. Germline CDR1 reads LNHDA; CDR2 reads SQIVND (reference sequence). The CDR3 coding sequence is TGTGCCAGTAGTATGAGGGGAGACGATGAGCAGTTCTTC. Its translation is CASSMRGDDEQFF.

As for this clone: The same CDR3 can be traced to other DNA sequences in this sample. This chain connects TRBV20-1 to TRBJ2-2; D is unclear. V was pared by 3 bases and J by 5 bases, with 4 bases between. Germline assignment: CDR1 DFQATT and CDR2 SNEGSKA (reference sequence). CDR3 size: 11 residues. For the CDR3, the DNA is TGCAGTGCTAGCGGTACCGGGGAGCTGTTTTTT. Protein sequence: CSASGTGELFF.

DNA for the CDR3: TGTGCCAGCAGCGTAGGTTATTTGGGGGAGGTAGCGGCCTACCAAGAGACCCAGTACTTC. Translating gives CASSVGYLGEVAAYQETQYF. The rearrangement links TRBV9 to TRBJ2-5; possible D gene TRBD2, 6 bases. The V and J ends lost 0 bases and 0 bases respectively, with 24 bases between them. There are 20 residues in the CDR3. Germline lookup yields CDR1 SGDLS and CDR2 YYNGEE.

The chain combines TRBV6-6 with TRBJ1-5; the match to TRBD1 covers 9 bases. The CDR3 contains 16 residues. CDR1 is MNHNY and CDR2 is SVGAGI in the germline V gene (reference sequence). Trimming removed 3 bases from V and 1 base from J; junction bases left unmatched: 4. This CDR3 reads CASSYWTGASNQPQHF. The CDR3 nucleotides read TGTGCCAGCAGTTATTGGACAGGGGCCAGCAATCAGCCCCAGCATTTT.